What follows describes a single TCR beta chain. Its antigen is as yet unknown. The data were obtained in a study of OX40 agonist ivuxolimab in advanced cancers. Study results and caveats: With doses of 0.1-3.0 mg/kg, partial responders showed among the lowest clonal expansion. Average numbers of expanded clones were greater in CD8+ T cells than in CD4+.

The CDR3 covers 14 residues. The V end was cut by 5 bases, the J end by 4 bases, with 12 bases between. CDR1 and CDR2 (germline): MNHEY, SMNVEV (reference sequence). Repertoires were generated with immunoSEQ multiplex PCR, while TCRdb's copy carries only in-frame clones and drops some. The sample records more than 80,000 clones, roughly nine tenths being singletons. Sequenced material: CD4+ or CD8+ T cells sorted from blood, taken in a trial of the OX40 agonist ivuxolimab. This receptor was identified in an adult with an advanced solid tumor such as melanoma, head and neck, liver or kidney cancer. V is TRBV27 and J is TRBJ1-5; D is undetermined. CDR3 DNA: TGTGCCAGCAGTCTTCGGACGGGGAATCAGCCCCAGCATTTT. As protein: CASSLRTGNQPQHF.